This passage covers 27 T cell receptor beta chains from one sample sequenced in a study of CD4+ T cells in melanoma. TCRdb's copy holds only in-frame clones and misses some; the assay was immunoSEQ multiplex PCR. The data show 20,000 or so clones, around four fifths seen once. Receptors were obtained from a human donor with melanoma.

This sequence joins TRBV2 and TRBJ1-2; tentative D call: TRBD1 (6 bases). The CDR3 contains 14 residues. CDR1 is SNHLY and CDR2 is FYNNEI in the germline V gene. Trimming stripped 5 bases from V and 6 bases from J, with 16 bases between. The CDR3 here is CASSPETGPHGYTF. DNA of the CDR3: TGTGCCAGCAGTCCAGAGACAGGACCCCATGGCTACACCTTC.

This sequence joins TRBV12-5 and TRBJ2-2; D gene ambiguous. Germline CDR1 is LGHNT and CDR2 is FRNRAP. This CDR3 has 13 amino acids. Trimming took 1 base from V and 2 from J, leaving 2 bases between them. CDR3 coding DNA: TGTGCTAGTGGTTTGGCTAACACCGGGGAGCTGTTTTTT. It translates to CASGLANTGELFF. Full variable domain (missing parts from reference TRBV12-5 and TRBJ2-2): DARVTQTPRHKVTEMGQEVTMRCQPILGHNTVFWYRQTMMQGLELLAYFRNRAPLDDSGMPKDRFSAEMPDATLATLKIQPSEPRDSAVYFCASGLANTGELFFGEGSRLTVL.

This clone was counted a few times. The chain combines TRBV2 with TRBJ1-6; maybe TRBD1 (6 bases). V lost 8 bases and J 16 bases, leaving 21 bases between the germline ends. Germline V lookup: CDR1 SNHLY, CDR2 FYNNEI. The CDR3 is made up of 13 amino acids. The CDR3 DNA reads TGTGCCAGCTCTCAGGGGACTCCCCCGGGGCTCCACTTT. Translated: CASSQGTPPGLHF.

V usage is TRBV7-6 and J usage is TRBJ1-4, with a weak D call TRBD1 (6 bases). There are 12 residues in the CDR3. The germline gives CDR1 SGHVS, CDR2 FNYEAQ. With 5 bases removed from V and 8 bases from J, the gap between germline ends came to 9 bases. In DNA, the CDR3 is TGTGCCAGCAGCCCGAGGGGGGAAAAACTGTTTTTT. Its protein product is CASSPRGEKLFF.

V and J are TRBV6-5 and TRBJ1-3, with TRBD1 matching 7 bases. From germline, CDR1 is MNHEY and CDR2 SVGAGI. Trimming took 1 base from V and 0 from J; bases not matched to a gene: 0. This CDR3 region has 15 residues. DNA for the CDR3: TGTGCCAGCAGTTACTACAGGGGCTCTGGAAACACCATATATTTT. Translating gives CASSYYRGSGNTIYF.

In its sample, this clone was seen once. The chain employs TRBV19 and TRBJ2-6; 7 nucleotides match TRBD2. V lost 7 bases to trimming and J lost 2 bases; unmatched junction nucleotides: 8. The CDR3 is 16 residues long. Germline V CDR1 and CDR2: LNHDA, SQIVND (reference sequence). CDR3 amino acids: CASTSPRGAGANVLTF. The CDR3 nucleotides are TGTGCCAGTACCTCACCCCGGGGGGCTGGGGCCAACGTCCTGACTTTC.

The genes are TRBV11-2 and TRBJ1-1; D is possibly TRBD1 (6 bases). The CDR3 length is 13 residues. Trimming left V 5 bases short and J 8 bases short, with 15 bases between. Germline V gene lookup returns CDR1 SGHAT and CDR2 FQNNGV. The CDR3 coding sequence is TGTGCCAGCAGCGGAAACAGGGTTCAGGAAGCTTTCTTT. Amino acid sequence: CASSGNRVQEAFF.

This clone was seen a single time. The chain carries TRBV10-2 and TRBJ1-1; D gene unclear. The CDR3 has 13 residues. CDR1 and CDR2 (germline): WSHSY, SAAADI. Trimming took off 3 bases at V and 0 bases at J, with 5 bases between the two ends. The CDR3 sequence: CASSDPVNTEAFF. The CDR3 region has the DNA TGCGCCAGCAGTGATCCGGTGAACACTGAAGCTTTCTTT.

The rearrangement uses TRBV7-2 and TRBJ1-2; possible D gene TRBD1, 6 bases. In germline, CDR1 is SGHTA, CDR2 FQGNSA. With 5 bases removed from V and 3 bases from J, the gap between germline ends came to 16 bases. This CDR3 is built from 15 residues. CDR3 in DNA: TGTGCCAGCAGCCCCGACACAGGGTTTTACTATGGCTACACCTTC. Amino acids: CASSPDTGFYYGYTF.

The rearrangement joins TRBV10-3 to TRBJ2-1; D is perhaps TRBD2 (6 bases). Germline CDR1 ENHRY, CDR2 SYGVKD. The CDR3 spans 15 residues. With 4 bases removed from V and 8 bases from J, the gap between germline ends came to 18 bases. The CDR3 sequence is CAISAGTPISDEQFF. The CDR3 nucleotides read TGTGCCATCAGTGCCGGGACTCCCATCAGCGATGAGCAGTTCTTC.

The CDR3 DNA sequence: TGCGCCAGCGCCCAGGGCGTTTGGGTAGCAGAGACCCAGTACTTC. Translation: CASAQGVWVAETQYF. This sequence joins TRBV5-1 and TRBJ2-5; a weak D match, TRBD1 (5 bases). The CDR3 runs 15 residues. V lost 7 bases, J lost 4 bases, and 20 bases lay in between. Germline V gene lookup returns CDR1 SGHRS and CDR2 YFSETQ.

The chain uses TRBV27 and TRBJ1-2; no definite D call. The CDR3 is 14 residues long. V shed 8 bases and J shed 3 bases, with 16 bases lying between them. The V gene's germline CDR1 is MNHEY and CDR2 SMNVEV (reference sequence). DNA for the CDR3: TGTGCCAGCGGGCGGGGTCCGTCCTACTATGGCTACACCTTC. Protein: CASGRGPSYYGYTF.

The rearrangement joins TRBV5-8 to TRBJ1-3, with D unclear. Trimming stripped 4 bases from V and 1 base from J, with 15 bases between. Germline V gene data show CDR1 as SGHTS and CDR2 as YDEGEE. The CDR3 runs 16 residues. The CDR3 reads CASSAWTGLSGNTIYF. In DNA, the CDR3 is TGTGCCAGCAGCGCCTGGACGGGGTTATCTGGAAACACCATATATTTT.

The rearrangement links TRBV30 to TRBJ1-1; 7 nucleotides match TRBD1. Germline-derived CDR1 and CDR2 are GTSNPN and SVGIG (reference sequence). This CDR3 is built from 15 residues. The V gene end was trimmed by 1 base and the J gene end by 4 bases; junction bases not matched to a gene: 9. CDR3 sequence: CAWSEGGGYGTEAFF. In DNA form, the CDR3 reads TGTGCCTGGAGTGAAGGGGGCGGATATGGCACTGAAGCTTTCTTT.

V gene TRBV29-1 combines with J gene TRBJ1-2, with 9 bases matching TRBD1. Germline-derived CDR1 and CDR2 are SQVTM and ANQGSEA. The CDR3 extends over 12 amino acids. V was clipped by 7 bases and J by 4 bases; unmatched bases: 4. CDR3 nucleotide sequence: TGCAGCGCTAAGACAGGGGGCTATGGCTACACCTTC. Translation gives CSAKTGGYGYTF.

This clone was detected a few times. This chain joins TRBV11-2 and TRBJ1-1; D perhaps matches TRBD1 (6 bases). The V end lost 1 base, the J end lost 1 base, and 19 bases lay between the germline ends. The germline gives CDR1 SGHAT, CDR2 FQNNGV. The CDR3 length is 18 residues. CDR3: CASSLVLGKGVSNTEAFF. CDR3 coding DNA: TGTGCCAGCAGCTTAGTTCTGGGTAAGGGGGTATCGAACACTGAAGCTTTCTTT. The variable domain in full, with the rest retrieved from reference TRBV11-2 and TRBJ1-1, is EAGVAQSPRYKIIEKRQSVAFWCNPISGHATLYWYQQILGQGPKLLIQFQNNGVVDDSQLPKDRFSAERLKGVDSTLKIQPAKLEDSAVYLCASSLVLGKGVSNTEAFFGQGTRLTVV.

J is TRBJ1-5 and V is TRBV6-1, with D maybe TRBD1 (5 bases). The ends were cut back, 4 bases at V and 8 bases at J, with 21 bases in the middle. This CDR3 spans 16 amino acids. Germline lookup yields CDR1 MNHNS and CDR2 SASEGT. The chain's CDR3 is CASSVGPGTLPEPQHF. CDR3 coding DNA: TGTGCCAGCAGTGTTGGCCCAGGGACGCTTCCTGAGCCCCAGCATTTT.

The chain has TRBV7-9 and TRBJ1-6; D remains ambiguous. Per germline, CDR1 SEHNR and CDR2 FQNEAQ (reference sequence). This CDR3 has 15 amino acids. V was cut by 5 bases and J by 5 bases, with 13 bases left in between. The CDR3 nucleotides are TGTGCCAGCAGCCTGTCTGGGGTGGATAATTCACCCCTCCACTTT. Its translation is CASSLSGVDNSPLHF.

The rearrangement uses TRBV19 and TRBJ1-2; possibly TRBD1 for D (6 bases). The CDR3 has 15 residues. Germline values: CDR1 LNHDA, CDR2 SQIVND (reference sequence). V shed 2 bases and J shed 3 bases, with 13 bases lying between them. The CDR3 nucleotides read TGTGCCAGTAGTATATCCGCAACAGGGTACTATGGCTACACCTTC. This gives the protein CASSISATGYYGYTF. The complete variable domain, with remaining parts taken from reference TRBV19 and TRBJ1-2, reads DGGITQSPKYLFRKEGQNVTLSCEQNLNHDAMYWYRQDPGQGLRLIYYSQIVNDFQKGDIAEGYSVSREKKESFPLTVTSAQKNPTAFYLCASSISATGYYGYTFGSGTRLTVV.

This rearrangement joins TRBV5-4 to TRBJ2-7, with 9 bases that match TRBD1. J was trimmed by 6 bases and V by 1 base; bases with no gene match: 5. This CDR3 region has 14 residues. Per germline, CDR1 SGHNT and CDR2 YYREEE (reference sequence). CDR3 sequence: CASSLPGTGREQYF. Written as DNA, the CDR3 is TGTGCCAGCAGCTTGCCCGGGACAGGGCGCGAGCAGTACTTC.

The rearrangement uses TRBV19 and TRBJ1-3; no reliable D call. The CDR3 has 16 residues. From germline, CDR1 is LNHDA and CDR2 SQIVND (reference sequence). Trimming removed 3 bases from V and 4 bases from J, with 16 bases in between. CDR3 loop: CASSILTSTLGNTIYF. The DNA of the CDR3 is TGTGCCAGTAGTATCCTGACTTCCACGTTGGGAAACACCATATATTTT.

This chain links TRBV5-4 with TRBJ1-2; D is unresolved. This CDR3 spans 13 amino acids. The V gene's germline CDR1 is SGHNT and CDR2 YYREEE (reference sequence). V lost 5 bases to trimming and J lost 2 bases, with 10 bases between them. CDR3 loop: CASSPDQNYGYTF. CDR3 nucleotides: TGTGCCAGCAGTCCCGACCAGAACTATGGCTACACCTTC.

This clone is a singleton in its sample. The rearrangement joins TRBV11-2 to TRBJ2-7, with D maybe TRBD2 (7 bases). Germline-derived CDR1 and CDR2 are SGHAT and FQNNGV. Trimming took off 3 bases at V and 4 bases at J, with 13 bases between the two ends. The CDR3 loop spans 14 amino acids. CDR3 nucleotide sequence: TGTGCCAGCAGCTTCCGGGGGGCCGAGTACGAGCAGTACTTC. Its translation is CASSFRGAEYEQYF.

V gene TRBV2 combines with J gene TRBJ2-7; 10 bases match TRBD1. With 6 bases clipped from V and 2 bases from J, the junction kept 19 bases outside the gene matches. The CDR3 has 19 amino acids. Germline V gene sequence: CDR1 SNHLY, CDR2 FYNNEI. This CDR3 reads CASSSPGQGSGPGAYEQYF. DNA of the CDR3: TGTGCCAGCAGCTCACCGGGACAGGGGAGCGGTCCCGGGGCCTACGAGCAGTACTTC.

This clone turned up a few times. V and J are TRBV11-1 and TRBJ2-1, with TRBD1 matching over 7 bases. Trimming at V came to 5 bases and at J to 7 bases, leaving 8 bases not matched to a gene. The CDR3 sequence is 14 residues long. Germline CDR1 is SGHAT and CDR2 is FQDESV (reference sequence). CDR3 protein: CASSPDRARNEQFF. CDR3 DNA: TGTGCCAGCAGCCCCGACAGGGCACGGAATGAGCAGTTCTTC.

CDR3 protein: CASKGSSSYNSPLHF. CDR3 nucleotides: TGTGCCAGCAAAGGGTCTAGCTCCTATAATTCACCCCTCCACTTT. The rearrangement uses TRBV11-2 and TRBJ1-6; D gene uncertain. V was clipped by 7 bases and J by 0 bases, with 10 bases between them. Germline V lookup: CDR1 SGHAT, CDR2 FQNNGV. The CDR3 is 15 residues long.

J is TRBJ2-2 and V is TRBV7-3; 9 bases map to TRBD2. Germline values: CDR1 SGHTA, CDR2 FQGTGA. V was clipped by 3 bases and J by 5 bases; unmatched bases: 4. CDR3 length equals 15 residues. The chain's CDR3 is CASSFSGGPTGELFF. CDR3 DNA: TGTGCCAGCAGCTTTAGCGGGGGACCAACCGGGGAGCTGTTTTTT.